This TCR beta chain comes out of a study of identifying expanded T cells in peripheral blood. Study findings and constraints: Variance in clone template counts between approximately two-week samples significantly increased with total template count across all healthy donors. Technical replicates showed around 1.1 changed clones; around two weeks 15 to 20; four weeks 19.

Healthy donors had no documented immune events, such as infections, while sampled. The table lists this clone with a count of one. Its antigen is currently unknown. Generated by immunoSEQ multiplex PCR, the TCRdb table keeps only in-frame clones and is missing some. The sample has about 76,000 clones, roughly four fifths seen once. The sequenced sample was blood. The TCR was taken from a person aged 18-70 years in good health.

CDR3 DNA: TGTGCCAGCAGCGTAGGGGCTACATACGGGACAGACTACGAGCAGTACTTC. This codes for CASSVGATYGTDYEQYF. The chain couples TRBV9 to TRBJ2-7; TRBD1 agrees at 7 bases. Germline loops: CDR1 SGDLS, CDR2 YYNGEE. V lost 0 bases to trimming and J lost 3 bases; unmatched junction nucleotides: 12. The CDR3 is 17 residues long.